The T cell receptor (beta chain) described here comes from a study of spatial heterogeneity in lung cancer. The sample's time point: sample taken at primary tumor resection. Sequencing was performed on whole RNA extracted from tumor and nontumor lung tissue, or from frozen PBMC, and the material was left unsorted. The CDR3 sequence is 14 residues long. Trimming cost V 5 bases and J 0 bases, with 11 bases left between them. Germline CDR1 reads MNHEY; CDR2 reads SMNVEV (reference sequence). A unique molecular identifier was carried by every single TCR cDNA molecule. TCRdb fed the 5' RACE reads into MiXCR, producing one record per CDR3 protein. Found here are 1,600 or so distinct CDR3 sequences, around 5% of them singletons; the top ten hold about a fifth. In its sample, this clonotype ranks as large.

The TCR was taken from a female donor with early-stage non-small cell lung cancer. This chain joins TRBV27 and TRBJ2-7, with D maybe TRBD1 (6 bases). This sample comprised normal lung tissue next to the tumor, obtained at surgery. The CDR3 region has the DNA TGTGCCAGCAGTGGTCAGGGGAGCTCCTACGAGCAGTACTTC. Amino acid sequence: CASSGQGSSYEQYF.